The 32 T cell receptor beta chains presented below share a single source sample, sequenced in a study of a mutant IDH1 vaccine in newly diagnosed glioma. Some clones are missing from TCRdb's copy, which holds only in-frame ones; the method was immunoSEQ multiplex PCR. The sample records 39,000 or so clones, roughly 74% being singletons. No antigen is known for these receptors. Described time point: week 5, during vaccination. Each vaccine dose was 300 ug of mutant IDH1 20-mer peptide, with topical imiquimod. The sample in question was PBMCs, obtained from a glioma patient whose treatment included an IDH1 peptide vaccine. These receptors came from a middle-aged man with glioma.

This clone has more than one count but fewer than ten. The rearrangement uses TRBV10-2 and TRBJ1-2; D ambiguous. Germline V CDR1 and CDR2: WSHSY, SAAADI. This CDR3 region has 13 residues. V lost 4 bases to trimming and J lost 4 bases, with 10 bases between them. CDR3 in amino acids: CASSVTEFYGYTF. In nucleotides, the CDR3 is TGCGCCAGCAGTGTAACGGAGTTCTATGGCTACACCTTC.

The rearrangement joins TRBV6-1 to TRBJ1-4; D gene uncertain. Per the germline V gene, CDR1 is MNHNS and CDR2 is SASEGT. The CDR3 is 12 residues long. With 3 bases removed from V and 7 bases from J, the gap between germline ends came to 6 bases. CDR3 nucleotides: TGTGCCAGCAGTGAGGTCGGTGAAAAACTGTTTTTT. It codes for CASSEVGEKLFF.

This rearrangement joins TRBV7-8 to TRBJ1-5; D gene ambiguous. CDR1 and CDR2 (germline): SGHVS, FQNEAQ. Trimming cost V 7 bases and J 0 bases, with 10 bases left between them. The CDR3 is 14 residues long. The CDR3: CASNRLNSNQPQHF. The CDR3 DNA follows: TGTGCCAGCAACAGACTGAATAGCAATCAGCCCCAGCATTTT. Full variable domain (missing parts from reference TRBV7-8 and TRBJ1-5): GAGVSQSPRYKVAKRGQDVALRCDPISGHVSLFWYQQALGQGPEFLTYFQNEAQLDKSGLPSDRFFAERPEGSVSTLKIQRTQQEDSAVYLCASNRLNSNQPQHFGDGTRLSIL.

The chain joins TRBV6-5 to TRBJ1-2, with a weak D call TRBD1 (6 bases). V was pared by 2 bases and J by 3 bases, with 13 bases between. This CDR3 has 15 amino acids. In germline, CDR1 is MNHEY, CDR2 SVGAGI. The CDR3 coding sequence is TGTGCCAGCAGTTACCGAGGGGGGGGTGACTATGGCTACACCTTC. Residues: CASSYRGGGDYGYTF.

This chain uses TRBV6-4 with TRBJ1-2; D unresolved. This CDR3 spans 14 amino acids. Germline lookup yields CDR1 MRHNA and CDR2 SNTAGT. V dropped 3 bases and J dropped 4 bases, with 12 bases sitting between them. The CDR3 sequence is CASSEYVWGYGYTF. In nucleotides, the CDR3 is TGTGCCAGCAGTGAATACGTCTGGGGCTATGGCTACACCTTC.

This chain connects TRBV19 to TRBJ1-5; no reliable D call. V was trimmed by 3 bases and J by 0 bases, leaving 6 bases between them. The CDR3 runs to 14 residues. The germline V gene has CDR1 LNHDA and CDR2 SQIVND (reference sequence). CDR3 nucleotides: TGTGCCAGTAGTATCACCTTTAGCAATCAGCCCCAGCATTTT. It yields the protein CASSITFSNQPQHF.

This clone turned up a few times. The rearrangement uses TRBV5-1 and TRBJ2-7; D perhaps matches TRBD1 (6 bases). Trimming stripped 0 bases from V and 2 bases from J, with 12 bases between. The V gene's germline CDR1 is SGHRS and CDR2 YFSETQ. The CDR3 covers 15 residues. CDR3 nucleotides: TGCGCCAGCAGCTTGGCCGGGACAACCGCCTACGAGCAGTACTTC. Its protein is CASSLAGTTAYEQYF.

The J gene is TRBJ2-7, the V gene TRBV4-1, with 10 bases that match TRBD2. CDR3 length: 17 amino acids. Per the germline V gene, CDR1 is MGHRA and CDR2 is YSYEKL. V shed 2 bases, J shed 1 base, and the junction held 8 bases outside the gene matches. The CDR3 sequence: CASSQTLGTSASYEQYF. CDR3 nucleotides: TGCGCCAGCAGCCAAACCCTCGGGACTAGCGCTTCCTACGAGCAGTACTTC.

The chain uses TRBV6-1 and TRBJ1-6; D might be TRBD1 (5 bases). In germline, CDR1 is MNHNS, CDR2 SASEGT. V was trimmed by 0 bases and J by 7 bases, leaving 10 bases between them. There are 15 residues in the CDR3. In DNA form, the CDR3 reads TGTGCCAGCAGTGAAGCCACGGGGGGAAATTCACCCCTCCACTTT. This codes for CASSEATGGNSPLHF.

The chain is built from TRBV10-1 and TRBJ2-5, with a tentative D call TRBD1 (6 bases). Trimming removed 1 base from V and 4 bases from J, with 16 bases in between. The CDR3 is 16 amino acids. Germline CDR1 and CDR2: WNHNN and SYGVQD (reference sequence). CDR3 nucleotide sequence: TGCGCCAGCAGTGAGTTTACACAGGGAGTAGGAGAGACCCAGTACTTC. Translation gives CASSEFTQGVGETQYF.

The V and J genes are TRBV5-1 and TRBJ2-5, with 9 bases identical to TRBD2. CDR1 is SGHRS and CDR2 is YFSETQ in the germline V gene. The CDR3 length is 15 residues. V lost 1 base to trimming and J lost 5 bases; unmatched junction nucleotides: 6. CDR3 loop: CASSLRASGEETQYF. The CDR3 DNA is TGCGCCAGCAGCTTGAGGGCTAGCGGGGAGGAGACCCAGTACTTC.

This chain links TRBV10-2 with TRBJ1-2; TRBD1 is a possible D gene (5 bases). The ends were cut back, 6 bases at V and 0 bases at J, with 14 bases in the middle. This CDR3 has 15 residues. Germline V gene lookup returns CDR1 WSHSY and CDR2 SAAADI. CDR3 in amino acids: CASRDQGVANYGYTF. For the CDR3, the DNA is TGCGCCAGCAGGGATCAAGGGGTAGCTAACTATGGCTACACCTTC.

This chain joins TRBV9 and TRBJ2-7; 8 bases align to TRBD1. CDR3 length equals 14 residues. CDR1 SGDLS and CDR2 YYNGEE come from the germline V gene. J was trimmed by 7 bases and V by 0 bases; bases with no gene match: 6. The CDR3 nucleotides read TGTGCCAGCAGCGTAGGGACAGGGACTTTGGAGCAGTACTTC. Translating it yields CASSVGTGTLEQYF.

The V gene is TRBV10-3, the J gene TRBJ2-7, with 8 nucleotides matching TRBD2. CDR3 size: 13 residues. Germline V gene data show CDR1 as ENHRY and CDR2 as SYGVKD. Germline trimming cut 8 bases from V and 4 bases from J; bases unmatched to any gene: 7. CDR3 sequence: CAIESGGGYEQYF. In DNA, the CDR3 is TGTGCCATCGAAAGCGGCGGGGGGTACGAGCAGTACTTC.

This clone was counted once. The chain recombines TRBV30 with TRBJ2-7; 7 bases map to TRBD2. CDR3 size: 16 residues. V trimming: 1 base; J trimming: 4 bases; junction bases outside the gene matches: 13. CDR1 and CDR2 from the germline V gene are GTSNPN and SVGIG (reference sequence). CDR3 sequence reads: CAWSGTERGRPYEQYF. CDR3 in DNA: TGTGCCTGGAGTGGGACCGAGCGGGGAAGACCTTACGAGCAGTACTTC.

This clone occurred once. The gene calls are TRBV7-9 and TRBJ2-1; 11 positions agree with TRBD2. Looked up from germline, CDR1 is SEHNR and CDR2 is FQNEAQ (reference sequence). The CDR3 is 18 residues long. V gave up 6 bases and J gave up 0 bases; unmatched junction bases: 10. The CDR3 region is CASSLGLAVRGSYNEQFF. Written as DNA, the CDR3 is TGTGCCAGCAGTTTGGGACTAGCGGTCAGGGGCTCCTACAATGAGCAGTTCTTC. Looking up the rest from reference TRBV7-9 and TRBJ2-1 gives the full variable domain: DTGVSQNPRHKITKRGQNVTFRCDPISEHNRLYWYRQTLGQGPEFLTYFQNEAQLEKSRLLSDRFSAERPKGSFSTLEIQRTEQGDSAMYLCASSLGLAVRGSYNEQFFGPGTRLTVL.

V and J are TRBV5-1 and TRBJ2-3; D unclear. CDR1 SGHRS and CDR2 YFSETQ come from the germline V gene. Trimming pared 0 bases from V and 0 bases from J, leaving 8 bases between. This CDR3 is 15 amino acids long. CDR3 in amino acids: CASSLVWGSTDTQYF. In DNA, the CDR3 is TGCGCCAGCAGCTTGGTTTGGGGTAGCACAGATACGCAGTATTTT.

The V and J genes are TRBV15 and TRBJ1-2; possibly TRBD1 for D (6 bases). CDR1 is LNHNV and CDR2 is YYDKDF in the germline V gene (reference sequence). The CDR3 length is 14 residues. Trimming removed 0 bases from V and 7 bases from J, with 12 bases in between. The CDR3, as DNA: TGTGCCACCAGCAGAGATGGGGGCGGTGGTGGCTACACCTTC. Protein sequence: CATSRDGGGGGYTF. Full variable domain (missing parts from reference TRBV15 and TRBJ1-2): DAMVIQNPRYQVTQFGKPVTLSCSQTLNHNVMYWYQQKSSQAPKLLFHYYDKDFNNEADTPDNFQSRRPNTSFCFLDIRSPGLGDTAMYLCATSRDGGGGGYTFGSGTRLTVV.

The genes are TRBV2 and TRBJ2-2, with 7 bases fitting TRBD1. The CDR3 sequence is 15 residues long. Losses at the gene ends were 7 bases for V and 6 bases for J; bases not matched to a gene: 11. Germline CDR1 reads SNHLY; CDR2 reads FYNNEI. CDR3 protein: CASKRQGADSGELFF. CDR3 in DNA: TGTGCCAGCAAAAGACAGGGCGCAGATTCCGGGGAGCTGTTTTTT.

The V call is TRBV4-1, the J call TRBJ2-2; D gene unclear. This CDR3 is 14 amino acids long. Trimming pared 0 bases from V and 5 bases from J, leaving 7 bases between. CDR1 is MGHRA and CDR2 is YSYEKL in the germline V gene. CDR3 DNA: TGCGCCAGCAGCCAAGATTCGAGGACCGGGGAGCTGTTTTTT. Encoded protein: CASSQDSRTGELFF.

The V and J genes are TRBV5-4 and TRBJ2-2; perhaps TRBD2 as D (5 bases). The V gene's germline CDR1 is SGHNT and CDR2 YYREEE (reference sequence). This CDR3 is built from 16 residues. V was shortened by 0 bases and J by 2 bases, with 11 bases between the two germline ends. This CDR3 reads CASSLGRASNTGELFF. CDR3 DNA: TGTGCCAGCAGCTTGGGGCGGGCTTCCAACACCGGGGAGCTGTTTTTT.

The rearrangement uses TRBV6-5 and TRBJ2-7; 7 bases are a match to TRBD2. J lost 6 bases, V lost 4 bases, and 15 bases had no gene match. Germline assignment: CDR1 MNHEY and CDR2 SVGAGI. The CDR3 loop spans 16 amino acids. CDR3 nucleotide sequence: TGTGCCAGCAGTTCATCGACTAGCTGGAGCATGCGCGAGCAGTACTTC. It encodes CASSSSTSWSMREQYF.

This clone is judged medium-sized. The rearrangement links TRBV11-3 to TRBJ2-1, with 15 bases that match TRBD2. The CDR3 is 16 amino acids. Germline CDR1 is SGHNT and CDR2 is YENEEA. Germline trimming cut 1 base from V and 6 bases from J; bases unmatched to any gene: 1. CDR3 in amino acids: CASSLGTSGGANEQFF. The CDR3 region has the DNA TGTGCCAGCAGCTTAGGGACTAGCGGGGGGGCCAATGAGCAGTTCTTC. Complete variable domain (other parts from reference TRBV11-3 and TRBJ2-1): EAGVVQSPRYKIIEKKQPVAFWCNPISGHNTLYWYLQNLGQGPELLIRYENEEAVDDSQLPKDRFSAERLKGVDSTLKIQPAELGDSAVYLCASSLGTSGGANEQFFGPGTRLTVL.

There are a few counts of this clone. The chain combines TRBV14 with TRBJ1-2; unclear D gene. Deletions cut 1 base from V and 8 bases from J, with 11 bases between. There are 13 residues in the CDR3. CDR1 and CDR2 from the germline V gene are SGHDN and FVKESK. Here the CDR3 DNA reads TGTGCCAGCAGCCAAGTGGAGACGGGCGGCTACACCTTC. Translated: CASSQVETGGYTF.

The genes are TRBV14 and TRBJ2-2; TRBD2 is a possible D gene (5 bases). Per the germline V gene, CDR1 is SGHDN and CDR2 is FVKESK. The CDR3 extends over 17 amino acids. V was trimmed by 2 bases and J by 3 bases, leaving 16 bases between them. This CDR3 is CASSQLRAGQYTGELFF. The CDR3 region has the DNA TGTGCCAGCAGCCAATTGAGGGCGGGTCAATACACCGGGGAGCTGTTTTTT. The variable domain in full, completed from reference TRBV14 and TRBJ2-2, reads EAGVTQFPSHSVIEKGQTVTLRCDPISGHDNLYWYRRVMGKEIKFLLHFVKESKQDESGMPNNRFLAERTGGTYSTLKVQPAELEDSGVYFCASSQLRAGQYTGELFFGEGSRLTVL.

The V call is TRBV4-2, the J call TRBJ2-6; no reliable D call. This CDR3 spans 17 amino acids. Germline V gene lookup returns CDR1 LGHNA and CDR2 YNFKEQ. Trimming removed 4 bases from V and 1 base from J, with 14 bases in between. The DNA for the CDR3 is TGTGCCAGCAGCCGTGAAAGGACCACTTCTGGGGCCAACGTCCTGACTTTC. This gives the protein CASSRERTTSGANVLTF.

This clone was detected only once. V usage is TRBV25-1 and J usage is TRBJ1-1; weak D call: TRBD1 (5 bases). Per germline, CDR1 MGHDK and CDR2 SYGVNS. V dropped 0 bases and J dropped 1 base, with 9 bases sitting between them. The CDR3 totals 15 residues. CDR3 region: CASSEYGTANTEAFF. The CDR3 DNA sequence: TGTGCCAGCAGTGAATACGGGACGGCGAACACTGAAGCTTTCTTT.

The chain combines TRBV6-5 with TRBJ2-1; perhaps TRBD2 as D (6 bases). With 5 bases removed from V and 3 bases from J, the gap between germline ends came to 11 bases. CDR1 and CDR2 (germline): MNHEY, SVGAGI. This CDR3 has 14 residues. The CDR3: CASSRAGYYNEQFF. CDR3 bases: TGTGCCAGCAGTCGAGCGGGCTACTACAATGAGCAGTTCTTC.

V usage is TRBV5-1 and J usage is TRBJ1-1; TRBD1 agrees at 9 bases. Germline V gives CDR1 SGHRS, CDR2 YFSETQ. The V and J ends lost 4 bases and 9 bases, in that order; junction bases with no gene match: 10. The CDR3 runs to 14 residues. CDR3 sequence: CASSLDRGSLKAFF. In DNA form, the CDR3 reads TGCGCCAGCAGCCTGGACAGGGGTTCCCTGAAAGCTTTCTTT.

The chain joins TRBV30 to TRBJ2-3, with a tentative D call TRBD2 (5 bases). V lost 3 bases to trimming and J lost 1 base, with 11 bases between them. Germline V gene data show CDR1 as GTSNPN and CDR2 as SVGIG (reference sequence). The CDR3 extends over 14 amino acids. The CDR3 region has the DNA TGTGCCTGGAGGGTACTAGGTGGCACAGATACGCAGTATTTT. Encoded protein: CAWRVLGGTDTQYF.

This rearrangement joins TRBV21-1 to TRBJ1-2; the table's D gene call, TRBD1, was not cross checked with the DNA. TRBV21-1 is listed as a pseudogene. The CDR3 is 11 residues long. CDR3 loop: CASSKGTGYTF. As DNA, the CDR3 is TGTGCCAGCAGCAAGGGGACAGGCTACACCTTC.

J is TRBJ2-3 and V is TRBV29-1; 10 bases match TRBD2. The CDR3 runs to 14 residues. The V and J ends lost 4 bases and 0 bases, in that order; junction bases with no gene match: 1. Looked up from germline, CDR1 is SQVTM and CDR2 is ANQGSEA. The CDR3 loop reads CSVASGGSTDTQYF. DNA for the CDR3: TGCAGCGTTGCTAGCGGGGGTAGCACAGATACGCAGTATTTT.